The TCR beta chain under discussion was sequenced for a study of T cell responses to AZD1222 COVID-19 vaccine (TCRdb year 2021). For context, the study as a whole: TCR sequencing was performed for approximately 240 trial participants, of whom 200 to 210 were given two doses of AZD1222 and around 25 were given two doses of MenACWY control vaccine. Trial participants were enrolled by age into subgroups of 18-55, 56-69 and 70-plus years, and around 150, 28 and 57 TCR-sequenced participants, respectively, were included in these subgroups. Study-wide findings and limitations: A significant rise in spike-specific TCR breadth and depth was observed after two AZD1222 doses relative to day 0 and relative to MenACWY recipients. Participants were mostly white British and included more females than males, and it was suggested by the authors that clonal diversity may have been underestimated. Because no day 14 peak-response samples were available, repertoires were characterized only after the peak T cell response. Epitopes outside the regions mutated in the B.1.351 and B.1.1.7 variants were reportedly recognized by nearly half of the unique spike-specific TCRs. In the small 56-69-year group, the increase in depth fell short of significance, most likely because of low power. Conclusions about previously exposed vaccinees are limited because only a handful of AZD1222 recipients were SARS-CoV-2 seropositive at baseline. The vaccine-associated CD4 TCRs covered the entire spike protein, and the dominant responses fell in regions 160-218 and 743-854.

The CDR3 regions of human TCRbeta chains were analyzed by immunosequencing. Turning to the authors' computational methods: TCRs in the repertoires were compared against a reference library of SARS-CoV-2-specific TCRs that had been generated with the MIRA antigen-specificity platform. Breadth was defined as the fraction of unique TCRs that were SARS-CoV-2-associated, and depth was defined as the fraction of total T cells that were SARS-CoV-2-associated. Each spike-specific TCR was assigned to its reactive spike region and to a CD4 or CD8 class using the MIRA data. Log10-transformed breadth and depth values were compared by one-way ANOVA with Sidak's multiple comparisons tests. The table comes from immuneACCESS by way of TCRdb, which keeps in-frame sequences with V and J called. Part of the clones is missing from these tables; in studies checked, under half for an unresolved V gene and the rest for unknown reasons. Clonal size and the V and J genes are those of that table, whereas D and trimming came from the DNA. This sample gives around 210,000 clones in total; around 94% of them show up just once. Jointly, the top ten make up approximately 1.7% of the sample.

The CDR3 contains 17 residues, cysteine and phenylalanine counted. The kept DNA is CDR3 alone, 51 bases in frame from the first base. Taken from the germline V gene (reference sequence), the CDR1 and CDR2 loops are SGHNT and YYREEE. Trimming takes 0 bases from V and 0 bases from J, and the germline ends sit 13 bases apart. Read against the paper, the sample's time point label means: about 28 days (+/-7) after the second vaccine dose. The treatment or condition label here, explained by the study, means: meningococcal conjugate vaccine given as trial control. Samples from vaccinated people were obtained from the UK trials COV001 and COV002, which included a single-blind randomized controlled phase 2/3 trial of AZD1222 (ChAdOx1 nCoV-19) in healthy adults. For TCRbeta chain sequencing, PBMC samples from trial participants were taken at day 0 and at day 28 after the second dose. As for this clone: Its target antigen remains unknown. Base-call qualities are not available, and no considerably larger clone is one nucleotide away.

Recombination joined TRBV5-4 with TRBJ1-3; TRBD1 could be the D gene, as 6 bases match. The TCR sequence derives from an adult who received the MenACWY meningococcal vaccine as a control. The sequencing here drew on peripheral blood, taken 28 days after the second dose of the MenACWY control vaccine. The CDR3 protein: CASSLDKGGHSGNTIYF. The DNA sequence reads TGTGCCAGCAGCTTGGATAAGGGGGGGCACTCTGGAAACACCATATATTTT. The variable domain in full, with residues beyond the CDR3 obtained from the reference TRBV5-4 and TRBJ1-3 genes, is ETGVTQSPTHLIKTRGQQVTLRCSSQSGHNTVSWYQQALGQGPQFIFQYYREEENGRGNFPPRFSGLQFPNYSSELNVNALELDDSALYLCASSLDKGGHSGNTIYFGEGSWLTVV.